This T cell receptor beta chain was captured in a study of shared clonotypes between healthy human individuals. CD8 memory combined CD45RO+ cells with CCR7-negative CD45RA+ TemRA cells. This clone was observed a handful of times. Assay execution proceeded at the deep level. In the source study's methods: ImmunoSEQ sequences covered only the junction and lacked quality scores; filtering therefore differed. The table came from immunoSEQ multiplex PCR; TCRdb's copy has only in-frame clones and leaves some out. The D gene and trimming were derived from the DNA, and the V and J assignments and clone size from that table. Here the sample spans approximately 100,000 clones, over 65% being singletons. The CDR3 sequence is 15 residues long. Germline V CDR1 and CDR2: MDHEN, SYDVKM. V was shortened by 3 bases and J by 2 bases, with 13 bases between the two germline ends.

The TCR originated in a woman aged 30 to 39 in good health. Input material: memory CD8+ T cells sorted from blood. Regarding subset: CD45RO+ cells pooled with CCR7-negative TemRA cells. This chain uses TRBV28 with TRBJ2-5, with D perhaps TRBD1 (6 bases). The CDR3 protein is CASSFVDREQETQYF. CDR3 sequence (DNA): TGTGCCAGCAGTTTCGTGGACAGAGAACAAGAGACCCAGTACTTC. Together with reference TRBV28 and TRBJ2-5, the CDR3 gives the full variable domain: DVKVTQSSRYLVKRTGEKVFLECVQDMDHENMFWYRQDPGLGLRLIYFSYDVKMKEKGDIPEGYSVSREKKERFSLILESASTNQTSMYLCASSFVDREQETQYFGPGTRLLVL.